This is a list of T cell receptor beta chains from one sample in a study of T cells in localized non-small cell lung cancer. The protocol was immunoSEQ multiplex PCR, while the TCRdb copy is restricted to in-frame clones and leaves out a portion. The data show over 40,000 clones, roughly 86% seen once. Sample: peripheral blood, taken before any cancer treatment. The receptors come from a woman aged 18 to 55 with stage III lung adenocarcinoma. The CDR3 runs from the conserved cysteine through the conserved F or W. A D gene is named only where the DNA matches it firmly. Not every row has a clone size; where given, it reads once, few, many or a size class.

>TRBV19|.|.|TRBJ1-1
CASSIGAGSTEAFF
TGTGCCAGTAGTATTGGGGCCGGGAGCACTGAAGCTTTCTTT
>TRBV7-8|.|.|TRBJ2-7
CASSFTGPPSYEQYF
TGTGCCAGCAGCTTCACGGGACCCCCCTCCTACGAGCAGTACTTC
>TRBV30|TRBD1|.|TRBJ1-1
CAWTRAGGDTEAFF
TGTGCCTGGACCAGGGCAGGGGGGGACACTGAAGCTTTCTTT
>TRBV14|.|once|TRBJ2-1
CASSQVRFGLLQQFF
TGTGCCAGCAGCCAAGTGAGATTTGGACTACTCCAGCAGTTCTTC
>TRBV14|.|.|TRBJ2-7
CASSQVTGIRSYEQYF
TGTGCCAGCAGCCAAGTAACAGGGATACGGTCCTACGAGCAGTACTTC
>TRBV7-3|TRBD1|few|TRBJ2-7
CASSPGQGPPAYEQYF
TGTGCCAGCAGCCCGGGACAGGGACCTCCGGCCTACGAGCAGTACTTC
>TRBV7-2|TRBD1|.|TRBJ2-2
CASSWRQGNTGELFF
TGTGCCAGCAGCTGGAGACAGGGTAACACCGGGGAGCTGTTTTTT
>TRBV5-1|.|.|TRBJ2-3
CASSSNAGVGTDTQYF
TGCGCCAGCAGCTCAAACGCAGGGGTCGGCACAGATACGCAGTATTTT
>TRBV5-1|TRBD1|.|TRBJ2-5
CASSSRDRTQETQYF
TGCGCCAGCAGCTCCCGGGACAGGACCCAAGAGACCCAGTACTTC
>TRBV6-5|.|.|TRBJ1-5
CASSDASNQPQHF
TGTGCCAGCAGCGACGCGAGCAATCAGCCCCAGCATTTT
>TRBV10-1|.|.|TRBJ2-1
CASRAIGPQSSYNEQFF
TGCGCCAGCAGGGCCATCGGGCCCCAGAGCTCCTACAATGAGCAGTTCTTC
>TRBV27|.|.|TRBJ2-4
CASSYGLSLAKNIQYF
TGTGCCAGCAGTTACGGACTGTCACTAGCCAAAAACATTCAGTACTTC
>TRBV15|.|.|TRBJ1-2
CATSRDLQGVNGYTF
TGTGCCACCAGCAGAGACCTACAGGGCGTCAATGGCTACACCTTC
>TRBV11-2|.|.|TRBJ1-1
CASSTPGRARYTEAFF
TGTGCCAGCAGCACCCCAGGCAGGGCGAGGTACACTGAAGCTTTCTTT
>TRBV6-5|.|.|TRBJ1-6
CASSPQRGSPLHF
TGTGCCAGCAGCCCACAAAGGGGGTCACCCCTCCACTTT